Below are 19 T cell receptor beta chains sequenced from a single sample in a study of cytomegalovirus exposure and HLA in healthy donors. A multiplex PCR was run with 60 Vbeta primers and 13 Jbeta primers. Using immunoSEQ multiplex PCR, the repertoire was profiled, and TCRdb retains in-frame clones only, with some absent. Of around 80,000 clones in the sample, around 60% were seen once. The material sequenced was PBMCs. Receptors were obtained from a male donor in good health and CMV-seropositive.

V gene TRBV7-9 combines with J gene TRBJ2-5, with 11 bases identical to TRBD2. Germline V gene data show CDR1 as SEHNR and CDR2 as FQNEAQ (reference sequence). The CDR3 totals 15 residues. J lost 7 bases, V lost 5 bases, and 9 bases had no gene match. CDR3 amino acids: CASSLLAGGSGTQYF. The DNA of the CDR3 is TGTGCCAGCAGCCTGTTAGCGGGAGGGTCGGGGACCCAGTACTTC.

In its sample, this clone was seen a few times. This sequence joins TRBV6-5 and TRBJ1-5; D not resolved. V was cut by 0 bases and J by 5 bases, with 5 bases left in between. Germline assignment: CDR1 MNHEY and CDR2 SVGAGI. The CDR3 runs to 13 residues. CDR3 sequence reads: CASSYSSDQPQHF. The CDR3 DNA reads TGTGCCAGCAGTTACTCCTCCGATCAGCCCCAGCATTTT.

The sample holds a few counts of this clone. The chain employs TRBV11-2 and TRBJ2-2; 7 bases agree with TRBD2. Germline CDR1 SGHAT, CDR2 FQNNGV. This CDR3 region has 14 residues. The V segment lost 5 bases and the J segment 6 bases; nucleotides outside the gene matches: 6. CDR3 coding DNA: TGTGCCAGCAGCGCCGGACTAGTTGCCGGGGAGCTGTTTTTT. It specifies CASSAGLVAGELFF. Based on the CDR3 plus reference TRBV11-2 and TRBJ2-2, the full variable domain is EAGVAQSPRYKIIEKRQSVAFWCNPISGHATLYWYQQILGQGPKLLIQFQNNGVVDDSQLPKDRFSAERLKGVDSTLKIQPAKLEDSAVYLCASSAGLVAGELFFGEGSRLTVL.

The rearrangement uses TRBV19 and TRBJ2-2; 8 bases are shared with TRBD2. From germline, CDR1 is LNHDA and CDR2 SQIVND (reference sequence). With 1 base clipped from V and 5 bases from J, the junction kept 3 bases outside the gene matches. CDR3 size: 15 residues. The CDR3 loop reads CASSIAGGWTGELFF. CDR3 DNA: TGTGCCAGTAGTATAGCGGGGGGGTGGACCGGGGAGCTGTTTTTT.

The J gene is TRBJ1-1, the V gene TRBV5-8, with TRBD1 matching 8 bases. V shed 2 bases and J 2 bases; nucleotides not matched to a gene: 5. This CDR3 region has 15 residues. Per the germline V gene, CDR1 is SGHTS and CDR2 is YDEGEE. DNA of the CDR3: TGTGCCAGCAGCTTTTCCGGACAGGGCAACACTGAAGCTTTCTTT. Protein product: CASSFSGQGNTEAFF. The whole variable domain, filled in from reference TRBV5-8 and TRBJ1-1, reads EAGVTQSPTHLIKTRGQQATLRCSPISGHTSVYWYQQALGLGLQFLLWYDEGEERNRGNFPPRFSGRQFPNYSSELNVNALELEDSALYLCASSFSGQGNTEAFFGQGTRLTVV.

The chain employs TRBV13 and TRBJ1-6, with D possibly being TRBD1 (6 bases). Germline V lookup: CDR1 PRHDT, CDR2 FYEKMQ (reference sequence). Trimming cost V 1 base and J 5 bases, with 6 bases left between them. The CDR3 has 14 amino acids. CDR3 coding DNA: TGTGCCAGCAGCTTAGAGGGGGATAATTCACCCCTCCACTTT. Translating gives CASSLEGDNSPLHF.

The chain combines TRBV5-1 with TRBJ2-1, with 8 nucleotides matching TRBD1. The CDR3 extends over 13 amino acids. CDR1 and CDR2 from the germline V gene are SGHRS and YFSETQ. J lost 7 bases, V lost 7 bases, and 7 bases had no gene match. The CDR3 DNA sequence: TGCGCCAGCTCGGACAGGGTCGTAAATGAGCAGTTCTTC. The encoded protein is CASSDRVVNEQFF.

CDR3 region: CATQRGTSNIEQFF. The CDR3 nucleotides are TGCGCCACCCAAAGGGGGACTAGCAACATTGAGCAGTTCTTC. The chain couples TRBV10-2 to TRBJ2-1; 9 bases are shared with TRBD2. V shed 10 bases and J 9 bases; nucleotides not matched to a gene: 13. The CDR3 spans 14 residues. CDR1 is WSHSY and CDR2 is SAAADI in the germline V gene.

The chain carries TRBV28 and TRBJ1-2; 12 bases are a match to TRBD1. The CDR3 has 16 residues. Per germline, CDR1 MDHEN and CDR2 SYDVKM. V trimming: 5 bases; J trimming: 4 bases; junction bases outside the gene matches: 8. DNA of the CDR3: TGTGCCAGCAGTCCCCGGGGACAGGGGGCGGGCTATGGCTACACCTTC. It is translated as CASSPRGQGAGYGYTF.

The rearrangement uses TRBV7-9 and TRBJ1-2; unclear D gene. V was cut by 0 bases and J by 8 bases, with 10 bases left in between. Per the germline V gene, CDR1 is SEHNR and CDR2 is FQNEAQ (reference sequence). The CDR3 extends over 13 amino acids. The CDR3 sequence is CASSLAAEGGYTF. CDR3 nucleotide sequence: TGTGCCAGCAGCTTAGCGGCCGAGGGAGGCTACACCTTC.

This clone was found a few times. The chain joins TRBV7-9 to TRBJ1-2; D is uncertain. CDR1 and CDR2 (germline): SEHNR, FQNEAQ (reference sequence). The V and J ends lost 3 bases and 4 bases respectively, with 9 bases between them. CDR3 length equals 13 residues. DNA of the CDR3: TGTGCCAGCAGCTTCGGGGTAGGCTATGGCTACACCTTC. As protein: CASSFGVGYGYTF.

The V and J genes are TRBV5-4 and TRBJ2-2, with TRBD1 matching over 8 bases. CDR3 length equals 16 residues. Losses at the gene ends were 3 bases for V and 1 base for J; bases not matched to a gene: 5. CDR1 and CDR2 (germline): SGHNT, YYREEE (reference sequence). CDR3 sequence reads: CASSWTGLGNTGELFF. For the CDR3, the DNA is TGTGCCAGCAGCTGGACAGGGTTGGGGAACACCGGGGAGCTGTTTTTT.

This chain links TRBV29-1 with TRBJ1-5; possible D gene TRBD1, 5 bases. The CDR3 has 13 amino acids. Germline V gene data show CDR1 as SQVTM and CDR2 as ANQGSEA. V lost 5 bases, J lost 3 bases, and 11 bases lay in between. This CDR3 is CSVWGGNNQPQHF. The CDR3 nucleotides are TGCAGCGTTTGGGGGGGAAACAATCAGCCCCAGCATTTT.

This clone was seen a few times. The chain's CDR3 is CASSEGGGPREQYF. The CDR3 DNA follows: TGTGCCAGCAGTGAAGGGGGGGGGCCCCGCGAGCAGTACTTC. V usage is TRBV2 and J usage is TRBJ2-7; D perhaps matches TRBD2 (7 bases). There are 14 residues in the CDR3. Germline CDR1 SNHLY, CDR2 FYNNEI. Trimming took 1 base from V and 6 from J, leaving 13 bases between them.

The chain has TRBV28 and TRBJ1-3; D unclear. Trimming left V 5 bases short and J 4 bases short, with 18 bases between. Germline V gives CDR1 MDHEN, CDR2 SYDVKM. CDR3 length: 16 residues. The CDR3 protein is CASSPPAGFFGNTIYF. The CDR3 region has the DNA TGTGCCAGCAGTCCCCCGGCGGGATTTTTCGGAAACACCATATATTTT.

The V call is TRBV7-9, the J call TRBJ2-3; D unclear. CDR3 length: 14 residues. Trimming shortened V by 1 base and J by 2 bases, and 7 bases separated the two germline ends. Germline CDR1 SEHNR, CDR2 FQNEAQ (reference sequence). This CDR3 reads CASSLDDTTDTQYF. The DNA for the CDR3 is TGTGCCAGCAGCTTAGACGACACCACAGATACGCAGTATTTT.

The chain carries TRBV7-6 and TRBJ2-7; D gene ambiguous. The length of the CDR3 is 14 residues. CDR1 is SGHVS, CDR2 FNYEAQ, per germline. The V and J ends lost 3 bases and 6 bases respectively, with 15 bases between them. CDR3 nucleotide sequence: TGTGCCAGCAGCTTTCCCCCGGAGAACGTCGAGCAGTACTTC. Translation gives CASSFPPENVEQYF.

This clone has just a few counts. CDR3 in DNA: TGTGCCTGGAGTTCCTCTGAGCAGTTCTTC. It is translated as CAWSSSEQFF. This rearrangement joins TRBV30 to TRBJ2-1, with D unclear. V was shortened by 2 bases and J by 9 bases, with 5 bases between the two germline ends. CDR3 length: 10 residues. CDR1 is GTSNPN and CDR2 is SVGIG in the germline V gene (reference sequence). Drawing the rest from reference TRBV30 and TRBJ2-1, the complete variable domain is SQTIHQWPATLVQPVGSPLSLECTVEGTSNPNLYWYRQAAGRGLQLLFYSVGIGQISSEVPQNLSASRPQDRQFILSSKKLLLSDSGFYLCAWSSSEQFFGPGTRLTVL.

The chain has TRBV5-6 and TRBJ1-5, with 9 bases that match TRBD1. CDR1 and CDR2 (germline): SGHDT, YYEEEE. The CDR3 loop spans 15 amino acids. The V gene end was trimmed by 4 bases and the J gene end by 5 bases; junction bases not matched to a gene: 7. Here the CDR3 DNA reads TGTGCCAGCAGCAAAACAGGGGGCATCGATCAGCCCCAGCATTTT. The encoded protein is CASSKTGGIDQPQHF.